These T cell receptor beta chains were read from a single sample in a study of OX40 agonist ivuxolimab in advanced cancers. TCRdb's copy holds only in-frame clones and misses some; the assay was immunoSEQ multiplex PCR. The sample holds 70,000 to 95,000 clones, approximately 91% seen once. The material sequenced was CD4+ or CD8+ T cells sorted from blood, taken in a trial of the OX40 agonist ivuxolimab. Receptors originate from an adult with an advanced solid tumor such as melanoma, head and neck, liver or kidney cancer. CDR3s include the opening cysteine and the closing phenylalanine or tryptophan. Each record gives: CDR3 protein, CDR3 DNA, D gene, V gene, J gene. D genes are given only for firm matches.

CDR3 protein: CASTQGQSYGYTF
CDR3 DNA: TGTGCCAGCACCCAGGGGCAGTCCTATGGCTACACCTTC
D gene: .
V gene: TRBV27
J gene: TRBJ1-2

CDR3 protein: CASSLESLLGVAATYEQYF
CDR3 DNA: TGTGCCAGCAGCTTGGAGTCACTGCTGGGGGTAGCGGCTACCTACGAGCAGTACTTC
D gene: .
V gene: TRBV5-5
J gene: TRBJ2-7

CDR3 protein: CASTSYSNEQYF
CDR3 DNA: TGTGCCAGCACCAGCTACTCCAACGAGCAGTACTTC
D gene: .
V gene: TRBV2
J gene: TRBJ2-7

CDR3 protein: CASSPSHSTDTQYF
CDR3 DNA: TGTGCCAGCAGCCCGTCCCACTCCACAGATACGCAGTATTTT
D gene: .
V gene: TRBV7-3
J gene: TRBJ2-3

CDR3 protein: CASSPGAFGAETQYF
CDR3 DNA: TGTGCCAGCAGCCCTGGCGCCTTCGGGGCTGAGACCCAGTACTTC
D gene: .
V gene: TRBV27
J gene: TRBJ2-5

CDR3 protein: CASSPQQGSRNTEAFF
CDR3 DNA: TGTGCCAGCTCACCACAACAGGGTTCGAGGAACACTGAAGCTTTCTTT
D gene: .
V gene: TRBV18
J gene: TRBJ1-1

CDR3 protein: CASSQDSGAGGGYEQYF
CDR3 DNA: TGTGCCAGCAGCCAAGACTCTGGGGCAGGGGGAGGCTACGAGCAGTACTTC
D gene: .
V gene: TRBV4-2
J gene: TRBJ2-7

CDR3 protein: CASRSGTGNEQYF
CDR3 DNA: TGCGCCAGCCGCTCCGGGACAGGGAACGAGCAGTACTTC
D gene: TRBD1
V gene: TRBV5-1
J gene: TRBJ2-7

CDR3 protein: CASSVTEREQFF
CDR3 DNA: TGTGCCAGCAGCGTTACAGAAAGAGAGCAGTTCTTC
D gene: .
V gene: TRBV9
J gene: TRBJ2-1

CDR3 protein: CASSPRTELNTEAFF
CDR3 DNA: TGCGCCAGCAGCCCCAGGACAGAATTGAACACTGAAGCTTTCTTT
D gene: .
V gene: TRBV5-1
J gene: TRBJ1-1

CDR3 protein: CASTEKNIQYF
CDR3 DNA: TGTGCCAGTACTGAAAAAAACATTCAGTACTTC
D gene: .
V gene: TRBV19
J gene: TRBJ2-4

CDR3 protein: CASSSWPTGQASYEQYF
CDR3 DNA: TGTGCCAGCAGTTCCTGGCCCACGGGACAGGCCTCCTACGAGCAGTACTTC
D gene: TRBD1
V gene: TRBV27
J gene: TRBJ2-7

CDR3 protein: CASRRDTNQETQYF
CDR3 DNA: TGTGCCAGCCGCCGGGACACCAACCAAGAGACCCAGTACTTC
D gene: .
V gene: TRBV2
J gene: TRBJ2-5

CDR3 protein: CASSFGSSGYLEQFF
CDR3 DNA: TGTGCCAGCAGCTTCGGGTCTAGCGGGTACCTTGAGCAGTTCTTC
D gene: TRBD2
V gene: TRBV11-2
J gene: TRBJ2-1